This TCR beta chain derives from a study of blood T cell repertoires in COVID-19. For the study at large: Sites across the United States, Italy and Spain contributed samples from acute and convalescent COVID-19.

This clone was observed a handful of times. As handled by the study authors: The authors estimated nucleated cell counts from reference gene primer amplification. Repertoires were generated with immunoSEQ multiplex PCR, while TCRdb's copy carries only in-frame clones and drops some. V and J calls and clone size are those listed in that table; D and trimming were worked out from the DNA. The table lists 90,000 to 120,000 clones, roughly nine tenths of them singletons. Sequencing was carried out using peripheral blood. The sequence was obtained from a human donor in a cohort sampled during active COVID-19.

As DNA, the CDR3 is TGTGCCAGCAGTAATTCTCCGGGGAGCAACACTGAAGCTTTCTTT. Encoded protein: CASSNSPGSNTEAFF. This rearrangement joins TRBV6-2 or TRBV6-3 to TRBJ1-1; D is undetermined. The CDR3 is made up of 15 amino acids. Germline CDR1 MNHEY, CDR2 SVGEGT. V lost 5 bases, J lost 2 bases, and 15 bases lay in between.